This T cell receptor beta chain was captured in a study of OX40 agonist ivuxolimab in advanced cancers. Study results and caveats: Expanded clones were, on average, more numerous in CD8+ T cells than in CD4+.

Germline CDR1 and CDR2: SGHDN and FVKESK. Trimming left V 0 bases short and J 5 bases short, with 13 bases between. The CDR3 covers 15 residues. Blood was sampled at baseline, cycle 4 day 1, and cycle 7 day 1. As to this clone: Its target is not known.

Sequenced by immunoSEQ multiplex PCR; TCRdb stores in-frame clones only, minus some. The repertoire consists of fewer than 100,000 clones, with 85% to 90% occurring once and the leading ten covering 0.19%. The sequence came from an adult with an advanced solid tumor such as melanoma, head and neck, liver or kidney cancer. Sample: CD4+ or CD8+ T cells sorted from blood, taken in a trial of the OX40 agonist ivuxolimab. The chain couples TRBV14 to TRBJ2-5; D is possibly TRBD2 (5 bases). The CDR3 is CASSQELDGEETQYF. In DNA, the CDR3 is TGTGCCAGCAGCCAAGAACTAGATGGTGAGGAGACCCAGTACTTC.